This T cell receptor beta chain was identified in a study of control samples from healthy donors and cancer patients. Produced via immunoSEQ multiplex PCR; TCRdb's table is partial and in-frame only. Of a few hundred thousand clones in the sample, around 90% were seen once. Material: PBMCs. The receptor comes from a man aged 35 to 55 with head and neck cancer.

CDR3 DNA: TGTGCCAGCAGCTTATATTTGCGGGGCTCCTACAATGAGCAGTTCTTC. Protein product: CASSLYLRGSYNEQFF. The rearrangement uses TRBV11-2 and TRBJ2-1; perhaps TRBD2 as D (6 bases). Trimming shortened V by 2 bases and J by 0 bases, and 11 bases separated the two germline ends. This CDR3 has 16 amino acids. CDR1 and CDR2 (germline): SGHAT, FQNNGV. Full variable domain (rest looked up from reference TRBV11-2 and TRBJ2-1): EAGVAQSPRYKIIEKRQSVAFWCNPISGHATLYWYQQILGQGPKLLIQFQNNGVVDDSQLPKDRFSAERLKGVDSTLKIQPAKLEDSAVYLCASSLYLRGSYNEQFFGPGTRLTVL.